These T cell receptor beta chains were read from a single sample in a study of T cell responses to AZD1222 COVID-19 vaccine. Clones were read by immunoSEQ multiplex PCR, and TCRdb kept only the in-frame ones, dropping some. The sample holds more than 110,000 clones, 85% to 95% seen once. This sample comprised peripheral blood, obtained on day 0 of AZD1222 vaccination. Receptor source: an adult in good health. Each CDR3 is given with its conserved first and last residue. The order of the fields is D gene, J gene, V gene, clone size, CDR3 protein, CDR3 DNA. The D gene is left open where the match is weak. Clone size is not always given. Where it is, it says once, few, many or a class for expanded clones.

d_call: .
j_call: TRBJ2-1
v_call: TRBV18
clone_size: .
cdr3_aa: CASSLNRASEQFF
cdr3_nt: TGTGCCAGCTCACTTAACAGGGCTTCGGAGCAGTTCTTC

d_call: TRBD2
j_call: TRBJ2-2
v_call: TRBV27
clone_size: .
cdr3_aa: CASSPRRLAANTGELFF
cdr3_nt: TGTGCCAGCAGTCCCCGGCGACTAGCGGCGAACACCGGGGAGCTGTTTTTT

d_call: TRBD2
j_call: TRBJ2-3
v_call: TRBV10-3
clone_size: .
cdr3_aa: CASTSGRARGADTQYF
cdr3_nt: TGTGCCAGCACTAGCGGGAGGGCCCGGGGCGCAGATACGCAGTATTTT

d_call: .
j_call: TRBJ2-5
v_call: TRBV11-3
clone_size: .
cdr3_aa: CASSLRETQYF
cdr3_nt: TGTGCCAGCAGCTTGAGGGAGACCCAGTACTTC

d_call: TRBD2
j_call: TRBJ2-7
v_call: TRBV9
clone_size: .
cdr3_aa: CASSPPGERESYEQYF
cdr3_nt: TGTGCCAGCAGCCCCCCCGGGGAGCGGGAGAGCTACGAGCAGTACTTC

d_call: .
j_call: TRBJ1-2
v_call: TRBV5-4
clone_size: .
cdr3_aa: CASRLTGRGKTNYGYTF
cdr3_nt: TGTGCCAGCAGGCTTACCGGACGGGGTAAAACTAACTATGGCTACACCTTC

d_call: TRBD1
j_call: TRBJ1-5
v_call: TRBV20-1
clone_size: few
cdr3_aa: CSASPTGTGNQPQHF
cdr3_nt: TGCAGTGCTAGTCCTACCGGGACAGGCAATCAGCCCCAGCATTTT

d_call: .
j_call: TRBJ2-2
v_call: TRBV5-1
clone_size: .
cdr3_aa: CASSLNPLGGAHTGELFF
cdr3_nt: TGCGCCAGCAGCTTGAACCCCCTCGGAGGGGCGCACACCGGGGAGCTGTTTTTT

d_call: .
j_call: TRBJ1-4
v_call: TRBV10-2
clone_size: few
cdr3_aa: CASSVQGGGGEKLFF
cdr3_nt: TGCGCCAGCAGTGTTCAGGGTGGAGGAGGTGAAAAACTGTTTTTT

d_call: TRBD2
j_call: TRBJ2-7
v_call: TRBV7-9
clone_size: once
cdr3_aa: CASSPLAGGGNEQYF
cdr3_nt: TGTGCCAGCAGCCCCCTAGCGGGAGGAGGTAACGAGCAGTACTTC

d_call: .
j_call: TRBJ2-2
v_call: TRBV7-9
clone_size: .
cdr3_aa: CASSLVSGTGELFF
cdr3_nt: TGTGCCAGCAGCTTAGTATCGGGCACCGGGGAGCTGTTTTTT

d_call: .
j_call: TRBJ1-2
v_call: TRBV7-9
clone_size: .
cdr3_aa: CASSLAFGGYTF
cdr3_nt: TGTGCCAGCAGCTTAGCATTTGGAGGCTACACCTTC

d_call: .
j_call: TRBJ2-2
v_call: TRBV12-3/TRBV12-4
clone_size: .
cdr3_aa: CASSFMGSGELFF
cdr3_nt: TGTGCCAGCAGTTTTATGGGCTCCGGGGAGCTGTTTTTT

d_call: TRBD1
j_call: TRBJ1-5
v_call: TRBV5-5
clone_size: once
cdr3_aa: CASSHNPQGANQPQHF
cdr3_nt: TGTGCCAGCAGCCACAACCCTCAGGGGGCTAATCAGCCCCAGCATTTT

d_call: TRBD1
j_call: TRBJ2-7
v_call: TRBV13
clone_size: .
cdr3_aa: CASSPTGQPHEQYF
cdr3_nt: TGTGCCAGCAGCCCGACGGGACAGCCCCACGAGCAGTACTTC

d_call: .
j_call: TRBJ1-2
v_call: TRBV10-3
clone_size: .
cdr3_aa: CAIRGTRFGYGYTF
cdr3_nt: TGTGCCATCAGGGGAACACGGTTCGGGTATGGCTACACCTTC

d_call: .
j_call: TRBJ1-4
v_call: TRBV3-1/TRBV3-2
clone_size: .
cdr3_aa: CASSQEGPFEKLFF
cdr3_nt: TGTGCCAGCAGCCAAGAAGGCCCTTTTGAAAAACTGTTTTTT

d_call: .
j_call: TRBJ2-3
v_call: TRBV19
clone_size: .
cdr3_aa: CASSIPRERVDTQYF
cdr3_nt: TGTGCCAGTAGTATTCCGCGGGAAAGGGTAGATACGCAGTATTTT

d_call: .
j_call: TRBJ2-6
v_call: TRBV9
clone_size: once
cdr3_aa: CASNGPTGYDSGANVLTF
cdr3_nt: TGTGCCAGCAATGGGCCCACAGGGTACGACTCTGGGGCCAACGTCCTGACTTTC

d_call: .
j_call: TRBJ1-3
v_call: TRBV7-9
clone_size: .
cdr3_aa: CASSLGPGYGNTIYF
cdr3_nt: TGTGCCAGCAGCTTAGGTCCAGGGTACGGAAACACCATATATTTT

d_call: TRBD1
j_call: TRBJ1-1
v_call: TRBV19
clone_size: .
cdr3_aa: CASSISPGGGVEAFF
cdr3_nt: TGTGCCAGTAGTATATCTCCAGGGGGTGGGGTTGAAGCTTTCTTT

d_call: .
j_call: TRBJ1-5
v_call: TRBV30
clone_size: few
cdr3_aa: CAWSRTDNQPQHF
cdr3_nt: TGTGCCTGGAGTAGGACTGATAATCAGCCCCAGCATTTT

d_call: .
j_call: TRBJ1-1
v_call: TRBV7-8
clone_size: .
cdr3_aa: CASSLQAANTEAFF
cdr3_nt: TGTGCCAGCAGCTTACAGGCAGCGAACACTGAAGCTTTCTTT

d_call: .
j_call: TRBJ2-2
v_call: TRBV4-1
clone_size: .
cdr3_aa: CASSQVGSGNTGELFF
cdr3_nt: TGCGCCAGCAGCCAAGTCGGGAGCGGGAACACCGGGGAGCTGTTTTTT

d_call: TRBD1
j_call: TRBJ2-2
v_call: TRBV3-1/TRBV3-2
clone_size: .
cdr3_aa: CASSQGWTGRTGELFF
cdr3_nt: TGTGCCAGCAGCCAGGGCTGGACAGGGCGGACCGGGGAGCTGTTTTTT

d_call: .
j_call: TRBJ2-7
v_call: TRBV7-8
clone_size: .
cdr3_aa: CASSLVGIPSSYEQYF
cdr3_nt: TGTGCCAGCAGCTTAGTCGGCATTCCGAGCTCCTACGAGCAGTACTTC